A selection of T cell receptor beta chains follows, all from one sample in a study of identical twins. TCRdb reprocessed the 5' RACE reads with MiXCR, giving one entry per CDR3 protein. The sample yields roughly 770,000 distinct CDR3 sequences, about 18% seen once. The sample was also reused in another study, on T cells expressing NK-cell markers.

Sequenced material: PBMCs. The receptors originated from a woman between 18 and 30 years old in good health. CDR3s include the opening cysteine and the closing phenylalanine or tryptophan. D genes are given only for firm matches. Expanded clones are given a class, and other clones once, few, many or no size at all.

V gene: TRBV19; J gene: TRBJ2-5; D gene: .; clone size: few; CDR3 DNA: TGTGCCAGTAGTTCAGAAGCGGAGTCCCAAGAGACCCAGTACTTC; CDR3 protein: CASSSEAESQETQYF
V gene: TRBV6-5; J gene: TRBJ2-1; D gene: .; clone size: few; CDR3 DNA: TGTGCCAGCAGTTACTCGAATCTAGCAAATGAGCAGTTCTTC; CDR3 protein: CASSYSNLANEQFF
V gene: TRBV9; J gene: TRBJ2-7; D gene: .; clone size: few; CDR3 DNA: TGTGCCAGCAGCGTCCTTGGAGGGGCTACTACCTACGAGCAGTACTTC; CDR3 protein: CASSVLGGATTYEQYF
V gene: TRBV29-1; J gene: TRBJ2-3; D gene: .; clone size: .; CDR3 DNA: TGCAGCGTTGAATTGGGGACAGATACGCAGTATTTT; CDR3 protein: CSVELGTDTQYF
V gene: TRBV5-1; J gene: TRBJ2-4; D gene: TRBD1; clone size: .; CDR3 DNA: TGCGCCAGCAGCTTGGCCGGTCGGCAGGGGGACATTCAGTACTTC; CDR3 protein: CASSLAGRQGDIQYF
V gene: TRBV6-2/TRBV6-3; J gene: TRBJ2-2; D gene: .; clone size: .; CDR3 DNA: TGTGCCAGCAGTTACGGGGGGCTTGACACCGGGGAGCTGTTTTTT; CDR3 protein: CASSYGGLDTGELFF
V gene: TRBV20-1; J gene: TRBJ2-5; D gene: TRBD2; clone size: many; CDR3 DNA: TGCAGTGCTAGAGCCACCACTAGCGGGATCACCCAAGAGACCCAGTACTTC; CDR3 protein: CSARATTSGITQETQYF
V gene: TRBV6-6; J gene: TRBJ1-1; D gene: .; clone size: .; CDR3 DNA: TGTGCCAGCAGCCTGACAGACAGTGAAGCTTTCTTT; CDR3 protein: CASSLTDSEAFF
V gene: TRBV4-1; J gene: TRBJ2-7; D gene: .; clone size: .; CDR3 DNA: TGCGCCAGCAGCCATTCGGCAGATTACACCTACGAGCAGTACTTC; CDR3 protein: CASSHSADYTYEQYF
V gene: TRBV19; J gene: TRBJ2-7; D gene: .; clone size: .; CDR3 DNA: TGTGCCAGCGGGAGTCCCTCCTCCGAGCAGTACTTC; CDR3 protein: CASGSPSSEQYF
V gene: TRBV10-3; J gene: TRBJ1-2; D gene: .; clone size: once; CDR3 DNA: TGTGCCGTAGGGACGGTAGCTAACTATGGCTACACCTTC; CDR3 protein: CAVGTVANYGYTF
V gene: TRBV12-3/TRBV12-4; J gene: TRBJ2-7; D gene: .; clone size: few; CDR3 DNA: TGTGCCAGCAGTTTATCCAGGCTTTCCTACGAGCAGTACTTC; CDR3 protein: CASSLSRLSYEQYF
V gene: TRBV10-3; J gene: TRBJ2-7; D gene: .; clone size: many; CDR3 DNA: TGTGCCACTTCTCGGGGGTCCTCCTACGAGCAGTACTTC; CDR3 protein: CATSRGSSYEQYF
V gene: TRBV5-6; J gene: TRBJ1-1; D gene: .; clone size: few; CDR3 DNA: TGTGCCAGCAGCTTGCCCCGGCAGCGAACAACTTTCTTT; CDR3 protein: CASSLPRQRTTFF
V gene: TRBV29-1; J gene: TRBJ1-2; D gene: .; clone size: .; CDR3 DNA: TGCAGCGTTCAACAGGGCGGCTATGGCTACACCTTC; CDR3 protein: CSVQQGGYGYTF
V gene: TRBV29-1; J gene: TRBJ1-5; D gene: .; clone size: .; CDR3 DNA: TGCAGCGTTGGGGGAGGTGCGGGGAATCAGCCCCAGCATTTT; CDR3 protein: CSVGGGAGNQPQHF